This TCR beta chain was recovered during a study of monozygotic twins with inflammatory bowel disease. After skipping T cell sorting, the authors isolated total RNA from whole blood. A total RNA quantity of 3500 ng went into each TCR library. TCRdb re-called the 5' RACE reads and gives one entry per CDR3 protein, without DNA. With hundreds of thousands of distinct CDR3 sequences in the sample, the ten largest clones hold around 2.4%. The sequenced material came from blood. This clonotype was sampled from a human donor with ulcerative colitis or Crohn's disease, or a healthy co-twin of an affected twin (not recorded which).

The CDR3: CASSLSLAGRGEQFF. V and J are TRBV12-3 or TRBV12-4 and TRBJ2-1; TCRdb names TRBD2, which stays unverified in the absence of DNA. The CDR3 has 15 amino acids.